The T cell receptor (beta chain) described here comes from a study of blood T cell dynamics during melanoma immunotherapy. Study observations and caveats: Unlike progressors, later disease-control patients had W3 repertoires gaining clonality or diversity.

Described time point: week 3, after first cycle of checkpoint inhibitor. Patients with prior systemic cancer treatment, concomitant immunosuppressants, or other active malignancies were excluded. Comment on this clone: No antigen is known for it.

This CDR3 has 13 residues. V dropped 5 bases and J dropped 2 bases, with 9 bases sitting between them. Per the germline V gene, CDR1 is SEHNR and CDR2 is FQNEAQ (reference sequence). TCRdb's copy holds only in-frame clones and misses some; the assay was immunoSEQ multiplex PCR. The sample holds about 11,000 clones; 84% are singletons and the top ten take 15% to 20%. The sequence was obtained from a human donor with melanoma. The sample in question was blood, obtained from a patient treated with checkpoint blockade. The chain carries TRBV7-9 and TRBJ1-1; D gene ambiguous. The CDR3 DNA reads TGTGCCAGCAGCCTGAATAAAAACACTGAAGCTTTCTTT. Translating it yields CASSLNKNTEAFF.